This entry features one T cell receptor beta chain sequence. Its antigen is unknown. No base-level quality is on record; no much larger clone is a single base apart. This entry belongs to a study of T cell clonotyping in hematopoietic cell transplantation (dated by TCRdb to about 2021). In terms of the full investigation: The study collected roughly 150 blood samples from about 40 consecutive transplant recipients and their related donors. Patients were recruited between September 2015 and January 2017 and followed until September 2020 or death.

The full study reports these points: Just a small fraction of recipient repertoires overlapped with donor repertoires, and more than 95% appeared de novo at the given depth. Broader TCR repertoire diversity after transplant was predicted by Inverse Simpson Index values from donors and from recipients before transplant. After transplant, TCR diversity in recipients dropped, and pathologically expanded clonotypes increased progressively from day 30 to day 180. The sample size was limited, and CD4 and CD8 repertoire contributions could not be separated because cells were not sorted.

The immunoSEQ assay, a bias-controlled multiplex PCR with V- and J-specific primers, was used to amplify TCR beta CDR3 regions from genomic DNA. A second PCR step added a proprietary barcode and Illumina adapter sequences to the CDR3 amplicons. An Illumina MiSeq instrument was used to sequence the CDR3 libraries. Per the authors' processing: Export and quality control were done with immunoSEQ Analyzer 3.0, while downstream analyses used R Bioconductor and Immunarch. Only productive rearrangements in the normalized downsampled data set went into calculating the repertoire metrics. In the normalized cohort, clonotypes with more than 5 templates were defined as pathologically expanded. Repertoire diversity was measured with the Inverse Simpson Index. The non-normalized data set was used for CMV-specificity analyses so that all clonotypes could be captured. In its TCRdb copy, this immuneACCESS table keeps in-frame sequences only and misses some clones. Where compared with another copy, unresolved V genes explain less than half of these, and the others have no known cause. That table furnishes V, J and clone size, whereas the DNA furnished D and trimming. This sample holds approximately 20,000 clones; under 85% were observed only once. The top ten hold roughly 15% of the sample.

For TCR beta sequencing, blood samples came from the related transplant donors. Using Nuclei Lysis Solution, genomic DNA was extracted from unfractionated peripheral blood mononuclear cells that were either fresh or cryopreserved. The CDR3 spans 16 residues, from the cysteine through the phenylalanine. Of the read, only the CDR3 DNA is kept; its 48 bases are in frame from base 1. Trimmed from V: 4 bases; trimmed from J: 5 bases; junction bases lacking a gene match: 12. CDR1 SGHRS and CDR2 YFSETQ are derived from the germline V gene. The V gene is TRBV5-1 and the J gene is TRBJ2-5, with 9 junctional bases fitting TRBD1. The sequencing input was peripheral blood mononuclear cells. The TCR sequence derives from a man in his sixties in good health. Some clones in this sample may be carry-over from other donors' samples. The nucleotides are TGCGCCAGCAGCCTTACCCCGGGACAGGGATCGGAGACCCAGTACTTC. Its coded protein is CASSLTPGQGSETQYF.